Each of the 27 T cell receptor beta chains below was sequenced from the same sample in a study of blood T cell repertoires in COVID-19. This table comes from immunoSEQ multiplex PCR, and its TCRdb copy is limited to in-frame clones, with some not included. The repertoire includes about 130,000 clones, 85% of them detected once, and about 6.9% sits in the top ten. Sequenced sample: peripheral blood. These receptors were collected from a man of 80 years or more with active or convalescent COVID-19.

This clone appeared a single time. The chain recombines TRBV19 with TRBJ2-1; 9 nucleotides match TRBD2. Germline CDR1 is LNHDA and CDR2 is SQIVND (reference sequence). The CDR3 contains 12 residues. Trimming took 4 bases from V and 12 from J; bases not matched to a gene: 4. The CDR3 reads CASSTGLARQFF. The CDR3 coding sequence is TGTGCCAGTAGTACCGGACTAGCGCGGCAGTTCTTC.

The CDR3 region is CASSLNQQGGFPDTQYF. In DNA form, the CDR3 reads TGTGCCAGCAGCTTAAACCAACAAGGGGGCTTCCCAGATACGCAGTATTTT. This chain connects TRBV7-3 to TRBJ2-3; 7 bases are shared with TRBD1. The CDR3 runs 17 residues. CDR1 and CDR2 from the germline V gene are SGHTA and FQGTGA. Losses at the gene ends were 1 base for V and 4 bases for J; bases not matched to a gene: 11.

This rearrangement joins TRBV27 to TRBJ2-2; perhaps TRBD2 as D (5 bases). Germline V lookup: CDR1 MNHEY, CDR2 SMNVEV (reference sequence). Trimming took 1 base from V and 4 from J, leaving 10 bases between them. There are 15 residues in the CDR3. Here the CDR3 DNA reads TGTGCCAGCAGTTTATTTAGGGAGCCCACCGGGGAGCTGTTTTTT. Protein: CASSLFREPTGELFF.

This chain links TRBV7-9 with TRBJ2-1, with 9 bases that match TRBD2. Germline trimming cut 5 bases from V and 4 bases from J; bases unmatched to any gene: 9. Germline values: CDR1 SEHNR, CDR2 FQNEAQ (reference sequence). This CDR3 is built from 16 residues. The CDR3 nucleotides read TGTGCCAGCAGCGCCGTAGCGGGAGAGGGGTACAATGAGCAGTTCTTC. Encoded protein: CASSAVAGEGYNEQFF.

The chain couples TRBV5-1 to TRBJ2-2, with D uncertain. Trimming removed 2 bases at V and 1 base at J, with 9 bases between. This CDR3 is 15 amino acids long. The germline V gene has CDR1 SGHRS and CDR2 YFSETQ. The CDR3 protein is CASSFRTRNTGELFF. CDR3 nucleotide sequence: TGCGCCAGCAGCTTTCGCACGAGGAACACCGGGGAGCTGTTTTTT. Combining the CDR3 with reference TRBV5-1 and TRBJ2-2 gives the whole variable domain KAGVTQTPRYLIKTRGQQVTLSCSPISGHRSVSWYQQTPGQGLQFLFEYFSETQRNKGNFPGRFSGRQFSNSRSEMNVSTLELGDSALYLCASSFRTRNTGELFFGEGSRLTVL.

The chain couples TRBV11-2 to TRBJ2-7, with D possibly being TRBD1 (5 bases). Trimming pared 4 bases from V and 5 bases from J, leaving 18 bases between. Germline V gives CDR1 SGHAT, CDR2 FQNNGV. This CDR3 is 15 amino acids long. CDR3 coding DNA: TGTGCCAGCAGCTCCCCAATTCAGGGATTCAACGAGCAGTACTTC. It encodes CASSSPIQGFNEQYF.

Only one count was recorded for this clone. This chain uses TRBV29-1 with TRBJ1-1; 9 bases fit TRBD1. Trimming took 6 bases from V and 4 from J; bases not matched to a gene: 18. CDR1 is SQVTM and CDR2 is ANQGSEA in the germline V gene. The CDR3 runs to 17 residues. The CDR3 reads CSVSNGTGIRWSTEAFF. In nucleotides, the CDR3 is TGCAGCGTGAGTAATGGGACAGGGATTCGATGGAGCACTGAAGCTTTCTTT.

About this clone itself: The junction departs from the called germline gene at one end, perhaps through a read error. CDR3 loop: CASGLSAGTASF. Here the CDR3 DNA reads TGTGCTAGTGGTTTATCTGCCGGGACTGCCTCCTTC. The chain recombines TRBV12-5 with TRBJ1-2, with D maybe TRBD1 (5 bases). Germline V gene sequence: CDR1 LGHNT, CDR2 FRNRAP. The CDR3 consists of 12 residues.

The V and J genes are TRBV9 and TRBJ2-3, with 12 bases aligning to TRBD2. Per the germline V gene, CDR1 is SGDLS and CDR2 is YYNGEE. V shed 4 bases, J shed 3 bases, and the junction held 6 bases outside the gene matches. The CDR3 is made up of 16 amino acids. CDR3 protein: CASSPRLAGETDTQYF. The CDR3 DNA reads TGTGCCAGCAGCCCAAGACTAGCGGGAGAGACAGATACGCAGTATTTT.

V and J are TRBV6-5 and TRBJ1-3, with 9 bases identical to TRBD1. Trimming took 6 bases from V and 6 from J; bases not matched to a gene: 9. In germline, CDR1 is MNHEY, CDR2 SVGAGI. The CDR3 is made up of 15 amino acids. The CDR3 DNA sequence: TGTGCCAGCAGCCTTACAGGGGGCCGGGAAAACACCATATATTTT. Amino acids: CASSLTGGRENTIYF.

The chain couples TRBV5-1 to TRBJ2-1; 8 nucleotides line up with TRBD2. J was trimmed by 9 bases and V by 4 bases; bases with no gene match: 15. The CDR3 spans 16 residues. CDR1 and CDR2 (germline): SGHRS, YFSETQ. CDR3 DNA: TGCGCCAGCAGCGCCCCGGGGGGCGGGAGGATGAGTGAGCAGTTCTTC. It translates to CASSAPGGGRMSEQFF.

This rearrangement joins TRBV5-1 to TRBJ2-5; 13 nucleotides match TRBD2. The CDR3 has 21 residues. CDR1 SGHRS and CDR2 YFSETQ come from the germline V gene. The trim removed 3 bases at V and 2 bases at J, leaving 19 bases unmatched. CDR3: CASSYPIRRLAGGTKQETQYF. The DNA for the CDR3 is TGCGCCAGCAGCTACCCAATCCGGAGACTAGCGGGGGGAACAAAACAAGAGACCCAGTACTTC.

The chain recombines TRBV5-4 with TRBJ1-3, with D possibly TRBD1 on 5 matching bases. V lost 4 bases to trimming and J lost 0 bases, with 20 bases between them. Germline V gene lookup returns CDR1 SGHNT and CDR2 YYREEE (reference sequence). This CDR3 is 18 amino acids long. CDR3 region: CASSRGGILPSSGNTIYF. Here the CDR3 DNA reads TGTGCCAGCAGCCGTGGGGGGATTCTTCCGAGCTCTGGAAACACCATATATTTT.

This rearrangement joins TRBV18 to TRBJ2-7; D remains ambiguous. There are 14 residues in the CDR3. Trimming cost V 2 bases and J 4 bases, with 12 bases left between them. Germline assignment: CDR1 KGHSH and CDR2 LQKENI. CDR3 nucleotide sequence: TGTGCCAGCTCACCAGCCAGCAGGCCATACGAGCAGTACTTC. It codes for CASSPASRPYEQYF. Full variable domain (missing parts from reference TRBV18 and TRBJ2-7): NAGVMQNPRHLVRRRGQEARLRCSPMKGHSHVYWYRQLPEEGLKFMVYLQKENIIDESGMPKERFSAEFPKEGPSILRIQQVVRGDSAAYFCASSPASRPYEQYFGPGTRLTVT.

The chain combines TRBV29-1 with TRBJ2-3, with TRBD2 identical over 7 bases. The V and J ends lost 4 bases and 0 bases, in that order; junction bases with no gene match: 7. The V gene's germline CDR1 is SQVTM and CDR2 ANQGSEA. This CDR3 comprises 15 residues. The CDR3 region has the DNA TGCAGCGTTGTACCTAGCGGAGACAGCACAGATACGCAGTATTTT. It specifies CSVVPSGDSTDTQYF.

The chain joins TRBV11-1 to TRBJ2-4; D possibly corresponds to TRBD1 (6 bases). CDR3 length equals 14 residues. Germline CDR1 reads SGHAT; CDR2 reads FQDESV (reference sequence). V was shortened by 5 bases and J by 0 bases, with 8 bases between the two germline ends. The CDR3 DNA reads TGTGCCAGCAGCCAGGGGATAGCCAAAAACATTCAGTACTTC. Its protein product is CASSQGIAKNIQYF. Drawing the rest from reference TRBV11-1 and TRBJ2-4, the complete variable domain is EAEVAQSPRYKITEKSQAVAFWCDPISGHATLYWYRQILGQGPELLVQFQDESVVDDSQLPKDRFSAERLKGVDSTLKIQPAELGDSAMYLCASSQGIAKNIQYFGAGTRLSVL.

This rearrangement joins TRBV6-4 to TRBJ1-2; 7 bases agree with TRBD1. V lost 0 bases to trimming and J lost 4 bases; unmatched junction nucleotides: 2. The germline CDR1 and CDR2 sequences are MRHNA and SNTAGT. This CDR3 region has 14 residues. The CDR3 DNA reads TGTGCCAGCAGTGACTCTCCAGGGGGCTATGGCTACACCTTC. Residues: CASSDSPGGYGYTF.

The CDR3 DNA reads as TGTGCCTGGGCCAGGAGGGACAGCGCCTTGAGCCCTGAAGCTTTCTTT. Translation: CAWARRDSALSPEAFF. The V call is TRBV30, the J call TRBJ1-1; 7 bases are a match to TRBD1. Germline CDR1 GTSNPN, CDR2 SVGIG (reference sequence). The CDR3 is 16 residues long. V was pared by 5 bases and J by 6 bases, with 18 bases of the junction left unmatched.

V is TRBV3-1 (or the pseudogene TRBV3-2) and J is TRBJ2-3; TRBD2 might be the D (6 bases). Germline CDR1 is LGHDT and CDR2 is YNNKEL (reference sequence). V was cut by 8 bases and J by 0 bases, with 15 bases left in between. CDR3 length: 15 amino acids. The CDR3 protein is CASLRTGESTDTQYF. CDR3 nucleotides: TGTGCCAGCCTCAGGACGGGAGAAAGCACAGATACGCAGTATTTT.

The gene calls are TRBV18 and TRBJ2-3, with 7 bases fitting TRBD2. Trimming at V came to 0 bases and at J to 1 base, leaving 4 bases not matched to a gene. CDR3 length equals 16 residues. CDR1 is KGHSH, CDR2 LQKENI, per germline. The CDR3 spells CASSPPGGRRTDTQYF. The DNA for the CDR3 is TGTGCCAGCTCACCACCGGGCGGGAGACGCACAGATACGCAGTATTTT.

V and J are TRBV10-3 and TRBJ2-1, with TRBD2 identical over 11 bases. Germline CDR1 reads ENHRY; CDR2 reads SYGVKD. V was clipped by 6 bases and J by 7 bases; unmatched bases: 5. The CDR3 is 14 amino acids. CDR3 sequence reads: CAISGTSGSNEQFF. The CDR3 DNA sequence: TGTGCCATCAGCGGGACTAGCGGTTCTAATGAGCAGTTCTTC.

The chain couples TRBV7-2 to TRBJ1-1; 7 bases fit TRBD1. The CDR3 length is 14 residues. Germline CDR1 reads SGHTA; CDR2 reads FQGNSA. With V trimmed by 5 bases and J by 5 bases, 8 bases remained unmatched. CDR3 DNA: TGTGCCAGCAGCCAATTGGCAGGGGGAACTGAAGCTTTCTTT. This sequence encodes CASSQLAGGTEAFF.

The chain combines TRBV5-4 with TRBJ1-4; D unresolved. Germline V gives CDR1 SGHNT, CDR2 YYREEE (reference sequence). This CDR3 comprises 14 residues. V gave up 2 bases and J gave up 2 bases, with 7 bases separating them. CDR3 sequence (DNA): TGTGCCAGCAGCTTCGGGGATACTAATGAAAAACTGTTTTTT. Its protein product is CASSFGDTNEKLFF. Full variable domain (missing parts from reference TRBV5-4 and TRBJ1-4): ETGVTQSPTHLIKTRGQQVTLRCSSQSGHNTVSWYQQALGQGPQFIFQYYREEENGRGNFPPRFSGLQFPNYSSELNVNALELDDSALYLCASSFGDTNEKLFFGSGTQLSVL.

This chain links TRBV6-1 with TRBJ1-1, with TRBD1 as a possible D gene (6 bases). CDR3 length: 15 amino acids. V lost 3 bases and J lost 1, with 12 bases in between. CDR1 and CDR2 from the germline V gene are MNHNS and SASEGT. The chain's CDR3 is CASSDTGHTNTEAFF. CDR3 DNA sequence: TGTGCCAGCAGTGATACGGGACACACGAACACTGAAGCTTTCTTT.

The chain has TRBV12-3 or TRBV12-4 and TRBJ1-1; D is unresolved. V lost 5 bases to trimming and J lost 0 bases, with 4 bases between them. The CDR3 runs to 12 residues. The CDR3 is CASSRLNTEAFF. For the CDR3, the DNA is TGTGCCAGCAGTCGTCTGAACACTGAAGCTTTCTTT.

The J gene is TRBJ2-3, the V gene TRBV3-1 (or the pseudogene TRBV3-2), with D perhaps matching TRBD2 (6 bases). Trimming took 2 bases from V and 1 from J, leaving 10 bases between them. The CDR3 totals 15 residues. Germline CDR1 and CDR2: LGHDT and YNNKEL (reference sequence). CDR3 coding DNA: TGTGCCAGCAGCCAACCAGCGGGTGGCACAGATACGCAGTATTTT. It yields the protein CASSQPAGGTDTQYF.

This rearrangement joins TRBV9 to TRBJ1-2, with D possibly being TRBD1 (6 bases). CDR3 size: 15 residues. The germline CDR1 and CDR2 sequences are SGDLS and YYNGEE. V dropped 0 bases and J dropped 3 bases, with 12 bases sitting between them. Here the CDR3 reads CASSVGPQGYYGYTF. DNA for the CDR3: TGTGCCAGCAGCGTAGGCCCCCAGGGGTACTATGGCTACACCTTC.